The 25 T cell receptor beta chains in this list originate from one sample, sequenced in a study of OX40 agonist ivuxolimab in advanced cancers. The table came from immunoSEQ multiplex PCR; TCRdb's copy has only in-frame clones and leaves some out. The data contain around 46,000 clones, 91% of them singletons. The sequences come from CD4+ or CD8+ T cells sorted from blood, collected in a trial of the OX40 agonist ivuxolimab. The origin of the receptors is an adult with an advanced solid tumor such as melanoma, head and neck, liver or kidney cancer.

This chain connects TRBV7-9 to TRBJ2-5; TRBD2 matches at 8 bases. Trimming at V came to 7 bases and at J to 5 bases, leaving 6 bases not matched to a gene. The CDR3 length is 13 residues. Germline values: CDR1 SEHNR, CDR2 FQNEAQ (reference sequence). CDR3 sequence reads: CASKDGGGETQYF. DNA for the CDR3: TGTGCCAGCAAAGACGGCGGGGGGGAGACCCAGTACTTC. Based on the CDR3 plus reference TRBV7-9 and TRBJ2-5, the full variable domain is DTGVSQNPRHKITKRGQNVTFRCDPISEHNRLYWYRQTLGQGPEFLTYFQNEAQLEKSRLLSDRFSAERPKGSFSTLEIQRTEQGDSAMYLCASKDGGGETQYFGPGTRLLVL.

The gene calls are TRBV15 and TRBJ1-2; TRBD1 aligns across 7 bases. This CDR3 spans 15 amino acids. Per the germline V gene, CDR1 is LNHNV and CDR2 is YYDKDF (reference sequence). V shed 6 bases, J shed 2 bases, and the junction held 9 bases outside the gene matches. The CDR3 reads CATRGQLESNYGYTF. The CDR3 DNA reads as TGTGCCACCAGGGGACAGCTGGAATCCAACTATGGCTACACCTTC. Variable domain in full (rest from reference TRBV15 and TRBJ1-2): DAMVIQNPRYQVTQFGKPVTLSCSQTLNHNVMYWYQQKSSQAPKLLFHYYDKDFNNEADTPDNFQSRRPNTSFCFLDIRSPGLGDTAMYLCATRGQLESNYGYTFGSGTRLTVV.

The J gene is TRBJ2-2, the V gene TRBV19; maybe TRBD2 (6 bases). The V and J ends lost 1 base and 4 bases respectively, with 13 bases between them. CDR1 and CDR2 (germline): LNHDA, SQIVND (reference sequence). The CDR3 sequence is 16 residues long. CDR3 in DNA: TGTGCCAGTAGTATAGTTGGGCAGGGAGGCACCGGGGAGCTGTTTTTT. Its protein is CASSIVGQGGTGELFF.

A few counts support this clone. The chain carries TRBV11-2 and TRBJ2-7; 7 nucleotides match TRBD2. This CDR3 has 16 residues. The junction had 11 bases not matched to a gene; V was cut back by 5 bases and J by 1 base. Germline assignment: CDR1 SGHAT and CDR2 FQNNGV. The CDR3 sequence: CASSPHPSGASYEQYF. CDR3 in DNA: TGTGCCAGCAGCCCGCACCCTAGCGGAGCTTCCTACGAGCAGTACTTC.

The V gene is TRBV4-1, the J gene TRBJ2-1, with 7 bases matching TRBD2. Germline V gene sequence: CDR1 MGHRA, CDR2 YSYEKL. V lost 3 bases to trimming and J lost 4 bases; unmatched junction nucleotides: 3. This CDR3 contains 14 residues. The DNA of the CDR3 is TGCGCCAGCAGCCACGGGGGGACTTACAATGAGCAGTTCTTC. This codes for CASSHGGTYNEQFF.

This chain connects TRBV7-9 to TRBJ2-7, with 7 bases matching TRBD1. V gave up 2 bases and J gave up 0 bases; unmatched junction bases: 4. There are 15 residues in the CDR3. Germline V lookup: CDR1 SEHNR, CDR2 FQNEAQ (reference sequence). The CDR3 is CASSLWDSGSYEQYF. CDR3 sequence (DNA): TGTGCCAGCAGCTTATGGGACAGTGGCTCCTACGAGCAGTACTTC.

The chain couples TRBV5-8 to TRBJ1-1, with D uncertain. The CDR3 runs 14 residues. V lost 5 bases and J 0 bases, leaving 11 bases between the germline ends. Germline V gene data show CDR1 as SGHTS and CDR2 as YDEGEE. The DNA of the CDR3 is TGTGCCAGCAGTAACCAGGAAATGAACACTGAAGCTTTCTTT. It codes for CASSNQEMNTEAFF.

V usage is TRBV7-6 and J usage is TRBJ2-7, with TRBD2 matching 11 bases. Germline CDR1 is SGHVS and CDR2 is FNYEAQ. The CDR3 is 15 residues long. V lost 5 bases, J lost 4 bases, and 7 bases stayed unmatched. The CDR3 protein is CASSELAGVRYEQYF. CDR3 bases: TGTGCCAGCAGCGAACTAGCGGGAGTACGATACGAGCAGTACTTC. The full variable domain, its missing parts supplied by reference TRBV7-6 and TRBJ2-7, is GAGVSQSPRYKVTKRGQDVALRCDPISGHVSLYWYRQALGQGPEFLTYFNYEAQQDKSGLPNDRFSAERPEGSISTLTIQRTEQRDSAMYRCASSELAGVRYEQYFGPGTRLTVT.

The J gene is TRBJ2-5, the V gene TRBV7-6; 7 nucleotides match TRBD1. The V segment lost 5 bases and the J segment 5 bases; nucleotides outside the gene matches: 8. Germline V gives CDR1 SGHVS, CDR2 FNYEAQ. The CDR3 runs to 14 residues. The CDR3 DNA is TGTGCCAGCAGCCTCCCAGGGGGTGTGGAGACCCAGTACTTC. As protein: CASSLPGGVETQYF.

The gene calls are TRBV11-2 and TRBJ1-2; 9 bases align to TRBD1. After removal of 5 bases from V and 6 bases from J, the junction contained 13 bases not matched to a gene. The V gene's germline CDR1 is SGHAT and CDR2 FQNNGV. The CDR3 spans 16 residues. The CDR3 coding sequence is TGTGCCAGCAGCCCGGGGGCCGGGACAGGGTTTAATGGCTACACCTTC. Its protein is CASSPGAGTGFNGYTF. Full variable domain (rest looked up from reference TRBV11-2 and TRBJ1-2): EAGVAQSPRYKIIEKRQSVAFWCNPISGHATLYWYQQILGQGPKLLIQFQNNGVVDDSQLPKDRFSAERLKGVDSTLKIQPAKLEDSAVYLCASSPGAGTGFNGYTFGSGTRLTVV.

J is TRBJ2-1 and V is TRBV29-1; 7 bases map to TRBD1. V lost 0 bases, J lost 0 bases, and 11 bases stayed unmatched. CDR1 is SQVTM and CDR2 is ANQGSEA in the germline V gene. This CDR3 spans 18 amino acids. The CDR3 DNA reads TGCAGCGTTGAAGATTTTACGGACAGGTTGAGCTCCTACAATGAGCAGTTCTTC. It translates to CSVEDFTDRLSSYNEQFF.

The rearrangement links TRBV4-1 to TRBJ2-5; tentative D call: TRBD2 (5 bases). Trimming shortened V by 0 bases and J by 5 bases, and 13 bases separated the two germline ends. The germline V gene encodes CDR1 MGHRA and CDR2 YSYEKL. The CDR3 is made up of 15 amino acids. The CDR3, as DNA: TGCGCCAGCAGCCAAGATGGGCTTGGGGAGGAGACCCAGTACTTC. Protein: CASSQDGLGEETQYF.

The J gene is TRBJ1-5, the V gene TRBV4-1, with D perhaps matching TRBD1 (5 bases). CDR3 length: 15 amino acids. Trimming stripped 0 bases from V and 7 bases from J, with 13 bases between. Germline CDR1 and CDR2: MGHRA and YSYEKL. CDR3 residues: CASSQDRRVEQPQHF. CDR3 nucleotides: TGCGCCAGCAGCCAAGATCGCAGGGTAGAGCAGCCCCAGCATTTT.

The chain has TRBV29-1 and TRBJ2-7; 7 nucleotides align to TRBD1. This CDR3 is built from 13 residues. The V gene's germline CDR1 is SQVTM and CDR2 ANQGSEA. Trimming cost V 6 bases and J 2 bases; bases outside gene matches: 7. Here the CDR3 reads CSVVDRDTYEQYV. The CDR3 region has the DNA TGCAGCGTCGTCGACAGGGACACCTACGAGCAGTACGTC.

This chain joins TRBV28 and TRBJ2-1; no firm D call. CDR1 is MDHEN and CDR2 is SYDVKM in the germline V gene. The CDR3 consists of 14 residues. Trimming cost V 0 bases and J 6 bases, with 9 bases left between them. CDR3 coding DNA: TGTGCCAGCAGTTTATGGGGCGGTGGCAATGAGCAGTTCTTC. It translates to CASSLWGGGNEQFF.

This rearrangement joins TRBV18 to TRBJ1-2; 8 bases agree with TRBD1. Trimming took 2 bases from V and 3 from J; bases not matched to a gene: 14. CDR3 length: 18 amino acids. CDR1 is KGHSH and CDR2 is LQKENI in the germline V gene. This CDR3 reads CASSPILDRGFGDYGYTF. In DNA, the CDR3 is TGTGCCAGCTCACCAATACTCGACAGGGGATTCGGGGACTATGGCTACACCTTC.

This chain joins TRBV5-1 and TRBJ1-3, with a possible D match to TRBD1 (6 bases). Looked up from germline, CDR1 is SGHRS and CDR2 is YFSETQ. The V gene lost 2 bases and the J gene lost 4 bases, with 25 bases spanning the gap. This CDR3 spans 19 amino acids. The CDR3 bases are TGCGCCAGCAGCTTAAACTACGGACCGACGGGCGGACAGGGAAACACCATATATTTT. Amino acid sequence: CASSLNYGPTGGQGNTIYF.

The V and J genes are TRBV7-9 and TRBJ2-1; 9 nucleotides line up with TRBD1. J gave up 1 base and V 5 bases, and 6 bases lay outside the gene matches. The CDR3 runs to 16 residues. Germline CDR1 is SEHNR and CDR2 is FQNEAQ (reference sequence). The chain's CDR3 is CASSPGQGNSYNEQFF. CDR3 DNA: TGTGCCAGCAGCCCGGGACAGGGTAATTCCTACAATGAGCAGTTCTTC.

The chain employs TRBV28 and TRBJ1-5, with D possibly matching TRBD1 (5 bases). The ends were cut back, 6 bases at V and 6 bases at J, with 18 bases in the middle. The CDR3 is 15 amino acids. Looked up from germline, CDR1 is MDHEN and CDR2 is SYDVKM. CDR3 residues: CASRPVDWGVQPQHF. DNA for the CDR3: TGTGCCAGCAGGCCGGTTGATTGGGGGGTTCAGCCCCAGCATTTT. The whole variable domain, filled in from reference TRBV28 and TRBJ1-5, reads DVKVTQSSRYLVKRTGEKVFLECVQDMDHENMFWYRQDPGLGLRLIYFSYDVKMKEKGDIPEGYSVSREKKERFSLILESASTNQTSMYLCASRPVDWGVQPQHFGDGTRLSIL.

This rearrangement joins TRBV7-9 to TRBJ2-7; 9 bases agree with TRBD1. The CDR3 is 13 amino acids. The V gene's germline CDR1 is SEHNR and CDR2 FQNEAQ (reference sequence). Germline trimming cut 5 bases from V and 6 bases from J; bases unmatched to any gene: 5. The CDR3 reads CASSHGTGSEQYF. As DNA, the CDR3 is TGTGCCAGCAGCCACGGGACAGGGTCCGAGCAGTACTTC. The entire variable domain, with the rest obtained from reference TRBV7-9 and TRBJ2-7, is as follows: DTGVSQNPRHKITKRGQNVTFRCDPISEHNRLYWYRQTLGQGPEFLTYFQNEAQLEKSRLLSDRFSAERPKGSFSTLEIQRTEQGDSAMYLCASSHGTGSEQYFGPGTRLTVT.

The chain uses TRBV7-2 and TRBJ2-7; TRBD2 matches 14 bases. V lost 2 bases and J lost 4; bases outside the gene matches: 4. The CDR3 is made up of 16 amino acids. From germline, CDR1 is SGHTA and CDR2 FQGNSA. CDR3 in amino acids: CASSLIGLAGGYEQYV. The CDR3 nucleotides read TGTGCCAGCAGCTTAATTGGACTAGCGGGGGGATACGAGCAGTACGTC.

The chain uses TRBV7-9 and TRBJ2-7; TRBD1 matches at 7 bases. CDR1 SEHNR and CDR2 FQNEAQ come from the germline V gene (reference sequence). V trimming: 5 bases; J trimming: 0 bases; junction bases outside the gene matches: 16. The CDR3 sequence is 18 residues long. CDR3 nucleotides: TGTGCCAGCAGCACTACCAGCTACCCGACAGGGAGCTCCTACGAGCAGTACTTC. Encoded protein: CASSTTSYPTGSSYEQYF.

This rearrangement joins TRBV2 to TRBJ2-3; D is uncertain. From germline, CDR1 is SNHLY and CDR2 FYNNEI. CDR3 size: 17 residues. V lost 6 bases and J 0 bases, leaving 19 bases between the germline ends. The CDR3 loop reads CASSSIPDGASTDTQYF. CDR3 sequence (DNA): TGTGCCAGCAGCTCTATACCCGACGGAGCTAGCACAGATACGCAGTATTTT.

The chain recombines TRBV5-8 with TRBJ2-1; the D is unclear. The CDR3 sequence is 16 residues long. Germline loops: CDR1 SGHTS, CDR2 YDEGEE. Trimming removed 6 bases at V and 1 base at J, with 17 bases between. The CDR3 region is CASTEFTSKSYNEQFF. Here the CDR3 DNA reads TGTGCCAGCACCGAATTTACCTCAAAATCCTACAATGAGCAGTTCTTC.

The chain joins TRBV5-6 to TRBJ1-1; the D is unclear. The CDR3 contains 11 residues. From germline, CDR1 is SGHDT and CDR2 YYEEEE. V dropped 4 bases and J dropped 1 base, with 2 bases sitting between them. The CDR3, as DNA: TGTGCCAGCAGCGCGAACACTGAAGCTTTCTTT. Its protein product is CASSANTEAFF.